Shown below are 26 T cell receptor beta chains from a single sample sequenced in a study of CD8+ T cells in alopecia areata. RNA extraction and reverse transcription yielded cDNA as sequencing template. The assay was immunoSEQ multiplex PCR, and TCRdb's table has in-frame clones only and misses some. The data contain approximately 210,000 clones, around 60% of them singletons. Treatment meaning: oral pan-JAK inhibitor, 5-10 mg twice daily. The sequenced sample was CD4+ T cells sorted from blood, obtained around week 50, from a patient treated with tofacitinib. The receptor set was obtained from a human donor with alopecia areata.

The chain uses TRBV27 and TRBJ2-7; no clear D. V was pared by 2 bases and J by 6 bases, with 11 bases between. The germline gives CDR1 MNHEY, CDR2 SMNVEV (reference sequence). The length of the CDR3 is 13 residues. The CDR3 spells CASSLTVRAEQYF. CDR3 sequence (DNA): TGTGCCAGCAGTTTAACCGTAAGGGCCGAGCAGTACTTC.

The chain has TRBV5-5 and TRBJ2-1; TRBD1 aligns across 9 bases. The CDR3 is 18 residues long. Per the germline V gene, CDR1 is SGHKS and CDR2 is YYEKEE (reference sequence). The J segment lost 6 bases and the V segment lost 4 bases, leaving 17 bases of the junction unmatched. Here the CDR3 reads CASSHLSGTGKGSNEQFF. CDR3 DNA sequence: TGTGCCAGCAGCCATCTCTCCGGGACAGGGAAGGGGAGCAATGAGCAGTTCTTC.

V usage is TRBV7-2 and J usage is TRBJ1-2, with 7 bases fitting TRBD1. This CDR3 has 14 amino acids. V lost 2 bases and J lost 0; bases outside the gene matches: 0. Germline V gene sequence: CDR1 SGHTA, CDR2 FQGNSA. The CDR3 reads CASSLQGANYGYTF. For the CDR3, the DNA is TGTGCCAGCAGCTTACAGGGGGCTAACTATGGCTACACCTTC.

V is TRBV4-1 and J is TRBJ1-1, with D perhaps TRBD1 (5 bases). The CDR3 runs 15 residues. The V end was cut by 6 bases, the J end by 3 bases, with 17 bases between. The germline V gene encodes CDR1 MGHRA and CDR2 YSYEKL. The CDR3 region has the DNA TGCGCCAGCAGAACAGGAGAACGACATCACACTGAAGCTTTCTTT. It codes for CASRTGERHHTEAFF.

This clone was seen more than once but under ten times. Other DNA sequences within the sample encode an identical CDR3. The genes are TRBV29-1 and TRBJ1-5; a weak D match, TRBD1 (5 bases). The ends were cut back, 4 bases at V and 3 bases at J, with 7 bases in the middle. This CDR3 region has 12 residues. Per germline, CDR1 SQVTM and CDR2 ANQGSEA. CDR3 DNA: TGCAGCGTTGGGGGGAACAATCAGCCCCAGCATTTT. This codes for CSVGGNNQPQHF.

A few counts support this clone. Written as DNA, the CDR3 is TGCAGCGCTGCACAGGGGTCCCACGAGCAGTACTTC. Translation: CSAAQGSHEQYF. The genes are TRBV29-1 and TRBJ2-7, with 7 positions matching TRBD1. V dropped 7 bases and J dropped 5; count of bases not matched to a gene: 8. Germline assignment: CDR1 SQVTM and CDR2 ANQGSEA. CDR3 length: 12 residues.

The sample holds a few counts of this clone. CDR3 nucleotide sequence: TGTGCCAGCAGTGAAGCTGATGGGTATCGCGGTGGCTACACCTTC. Translated: CASSEADGYRGGYTF. The genes are TRBV6-1 and TRBJ1-2; D call uncertain. The CDR3 loop spans 15 amino acids. The V end lost 0 bases, the J end lost 7 bases, and 15 bases lay between the germline ends. Per germline, CDR1 MNHNS and CDR2 SASEGT.

This clone was seen many times. For the CDR3, the DNA is TGTGCCAGCAGCGTAGAGACAGTCTATGGCTACACCTTC. This gives the protein CASSVETVYGYTF. The chain carries TRBV5-4 and TRBJ1-2; possible D gene TRBD1, 5 bases. CDR3 length equals 13 residues. Deletions cut 4 bases from V and 4 bases from J, with 11 bases between. CDR1 and CDR2 from the germline V gene are SGHNT and YYREEE (reference sequence).

This clone was recorded once. The chain links TRBV5-4 to TRBJ1-6; D is undetermined. V was trimmed by 1 base and J by 6 bases, leaving 8 bases between them. CDR1 and CDR2 (germline): SGHNT, YYREEE (reference sequence). The CDR3 length is 14 residues. The CDR3 coding sequence is TGTGCCAGCAGCTTGACACAGCTTAATTCACCCCTCCACTTT. Translation gives CASSLTQLNSPLHF.

The chain links TRBV30 to TRBJ1-3; D remains ambiguous. The V end lost 1 base, the J end lost 5 bases, and 9 bases lay between the germline ends. Germline CDR1 is GTSNPN and CDR2 is SVGIG (reference sequence). There are 13 residues in the CDR3. The CDR3 region is CAWSETRRNTIYF. In DNA form, the CDR3 reads TGTGCCTGGAGTGAGACCCGCCGAAACACCATATATTTT.

This clone was observed a few times. J is TRBJ1-5 and V is TRBV6-6; D is undetermined. The CDR3 totals 13 residues. CDR1 is MNHNY and CDR2 is SVGAGI in the germline V gene (reference sequence). Trimming stripped 8 bases from V and 5 bases from J, with 13 bases between. DNA for the CDR3: TGTGCCAGCGTTCGGCAGCGTGATCAGCCCCAGCATTTT. Translated: CASVRQRDQPQHF.

The chain joins TRBV30 to TRBJ1-1, with D uncertain. From germline, CDR1 is GTSNPN and CDR2 SVGIG (reference sequence). V lost 0 bases and J 7 bases, leaving 15 bases between the germline ends. The CDR3 covers 14 residues. In nucleotides, the CDR3 is TGTGCCTGGAGTGTAAATGTAAGGGAGCTTGAAGCTTTCTTT. As protein: CAWSVNVRELEAFF.

The rearrangement links TRBV29-1 to TRBJ1-2, with D perhaps TRBD1 (5 bases). The CDR3 spans 16 residues. V was trimmed by 4 bases and J by 2 bases, leaving 20 bases between them. Germline V lookup: CDR1 SQVTM, CDR2 ANQGSEA. CDR3: CSVVILGGTVNYGYTF. The DNA for the CDR3 is TGCAGCGTTGTTATATTGGGGGGAACAGTAAACTATGGCTACACCTTC.

This chain connects TRBV29-1 to TRBJ1-1; 8 nucleotides match TRBD1. The CDR3 runs to 14 residues. Trimming cost V 7 bases and J 4 bases; bases outside gene matches: 11. Germline CDR1 and CDR2: SQVTM and ANQGSEA. DNA for the CDR3: TGCAGCGCATACTCCGGGACAGGAGGCACTGAAGCTTTCTTT. Its protein product is CSAYSGTGGTEAFF.

A note on this clone: A far larger clone is a single base away, which makes a read error likely. The genes are TRBV6-1 and TRBJ2-2; D not certain. The CDR3 is 12 residues long. Germline CDR1 is MNHNS and CDR2 is SASEGT. Trimming cost V 6 bases and J 3 bases, with 5 bases left between them. The CDR3 reads CASRGYTGELFF. CDR3 bases: TGTGCCAGCAGGGGGTACACCGGGGAGCTGTTTTTT.

The chain joins TRBV23-1 to TRBJ2-3; 10 nucleotides align to TRBD2. TRBV23-1 is an open reading frame, and its role is uncertain. The CDR3 length is 16 residues. After removal of 6 bases from V and 7 bases from J, the junction contained 13 bases not matched to a gene. This chain's CDR3 is CASRLYSGGTIYTQYF. DNA for the CDR3: TGCGCCAGCAGATTATATAGCGGGGGGACCATATATACGCAGTATTTT.

This clone was observed a few times. V is TRBV29-1 and J is TRBJ1-4; D is unresolved. Trimming took off 5 bases at V and 4 bases at J, with 2 bases between the two ends. Germline loops: CDR1 SQVTM, CDR2 ANQGSEA. The CDR3 length is 10 residues. DNA of the CDR3: TGCAGCGTTCTTAATGAAAAACTGTTTTTT. It specifies CSVLNEKLFF.

The chain combines TRBV27 with TRBJ1-5; a possible D gene is TRBD1 (6 bases). The CDR3 has 16 residues. V was pared by 5 bases and J by 1 base, with 15 bases between. CDR1 is MNHEY, CDR2 SMNVEV, per germline (reference sequence). The CDR3 region is CASSPPGGASNQPQHF. CDR3 in DNA: TGTGCCAGCAGTCCACCGGGGGGGGCGAGCAATCAGCCCCAGCATTTT.

The chain has TRBV7-2 and TRBJ1-2; D unclear. The CDR3 contains 13 residues. Germline V gene data show CDR1 as SGHTA and CDR2 as FQGNSA. V lost 0 bases to trimming and J lost 8 bases, with 10 bases between them. DNA for the CDR3: TGTGCCAGCAGCTTAGCCACAGCCGAAGGCTACACCTTC. Translation gives CASSLATAEGYTF.

CDR3 amino acids: CASSPSQAGGYTF. The CDR3, as DNA: TGTGCCAGCAGCCCCTCCCAGGCTGGCGGCTACACCTTC. The chain is built from TRBV7-3 and TRBJ1-2; the D is unclear. Germline V lookup: CDR1 SGHTA, CDR2 FQGTGA. V lost 5 bases and J 8 bases, leaving 15 bases between the germline ends. The CDR3 runs to 13 residues.

The chain has TRBV25-1 and TRBJ2-1, with 8 nucleotides matching TRBD1. This CDR3 region has 11 residues. Germline V lookup: CDR1 MGHDK, CDR2 SYGVNS. Trimming removed 6 bases from V and 15 bases from J; junction bases left unmatched: 7. CDR3: CASSDRDRPFF. The CDR3 bases are TGTGCCAGCAGCGATCGGGACAGGCCGTTCTTC.

The chain has TRBV29-1 and TRBJ2-5, with a tentative D call TRBD1 (5 bases). The CDR3 has 12 amino acids. Per germline, CDR1 SQVTM and CDR2 ANQGSEA. Trimming left V 7 bases short and J 2 bases short, with 11 bases between. The CDR3 protein is CSASRVQETQYF. The CDR3 DNA sequence: TGCAGCGCCTCCAGGGTGCAAGAGACCCAGTACTTC.

CDR3 bases: TGTGCCAGCAGCTTGGCCGACAGGAGGTTGGGGGCCAACGTCCTGACTTTC. Amino acid sequence: CASSLADRRLGANVLTF. The chain joins TRBV5-6 to TRBJ2-6, with D maybe TRBD1 (6 bases). This CDR3 spans 17 amino acids. Trimming left V 0 bases short and J 4 bases short, with 14 bases between. In germline, CDR1 is SGHDT, CDR2 YYEEEE.

The chain couples TRBV10-3 to TRBJ2-7; D ambiguous. Germline V gives CDR1 ENHRY, CDR2 SYGVKD. Trimming stripped 6 bases from V and 2 bases from J, with 11 bases between. The CDR3 has 13 residues. As DNA, the CDR3 is TGTGCCATCAGGGGCCCCTTAGCCTACGAGCAGTACTTC. It specifies CAIRGPLAYEQYF.

The chain employs TRBV15 and TRBJ2-1; D gene unclear. Germline V gene sequence: CDR1 LNHNV, CDR2 YYDKDF (reference sequence). Trimming removed 0 bases at V and 8 bases at J, with 20 bases between. The CDR3 covers 17 residues. The CDR3 sequence is CATSRDRLPLARDEQFF. The CDR3 bases are TGTGCCACCAGCAGAGATCGGCTCCCCCTCGCCCGCGATGAGCAGTTCTTC.

This clone was counted only a few times. The chain has TRBV6-1 and TRBJ1-1; D may be TRBD1 (5 bases). Trimming pared 4 bases from V and 4 bases from J, leaving 16 bases between. The CDR3 is 15 amino acids. The V gene's germline CDR1 is MNHNS and CDR2 SASEGT. CDR3 sequence: CASSVSRTGGTEAFF. CDR3 DNA: TGTGCCAGCAGTGTATCTAGGACGGGGGGCACTGAAGCTTTCTTT.